Sequencing of this T cell receptor (beta chain) was carried out in a study of blood T cell repertoires in COVID-19. Study-wide background: Acute-phase and convalescent COVID-19 samples originated in the United States, Italy and Spain. The analysed material was cDNA or gDNA that came from T cells, B-cell-depleted T cells, or PBMCs.

CDR1 is MGHRA and CDR2 is YSYEKL in the germline V gene. The CDR3 is 15 residues long. V was shortened by 8 bases and J by 2 bases, with 18 bases between the two germline ends. In the original analysis: Amplification of reference gene primers was used by the study to estimate nucleated cell counts. Produced via immunoSEQ multiplex PCR; TCRdb's table is partial and in-frame only. That table gives V, J and clone size, and the DNA gave D and trimming. The repertoire includes about 74,000 clones, around 77% of them detected once, and approximately 16% sits in the top ten. The TCR originated in a man in his 70s with active or convalescent COVID-19. V usage is TRBV4-1 and J usage is TRBJ2-5; TRBD1 is a possible D gene (6 bases). What was sequenced was peripheral blood. This CDR3 is CASSRGQQLQETQYF. The CDR3 DNA sequence: TGCGCCAGCTCGCGTGGACAGCAACTACAAGAGACCCAGTACTTC.